Given below is one T cell receptor beta chain in context. V dropped 1 base and J dropped 2; count of bases not matched to a gene: 13. The CDR3 loop spans 18 amino acids. CDR1 SGHVS and CDR2 FNYEAQ come from the germline V gene. The data are from a study of OX40 agonist ivuxolimab in advanced cancers. On the study more broadly: At 0.01 to 10 mg/kg, ivuxolimab was administered intravenously to patients every 2 weeks. Every patient in dose escalation had hepatocellular carcinoma, melanoma, renal cell or head and neck cancer.

The assay was immunoSEQ multiplex PCR, and TCRdb's table has in-frame clones only and misses some. The repertoire holds about 110,000 clones, 91% seen once, with roughly 1.1% in the top ten. This chain joins TRBV7-6 and TRBJ2-7; 8 bases are shared with TRBD1. The origin of this receptor is an adult with an advanced solid tumor such as melanoma, head and neck, liver or kidney cancer. The sequences come from CD4+ or CD8+ T cells sorted from blood, collected in a trial of the OX40 agonist ivuxolimab. CDR3 sequence (DNA): TGTGCCAGCAGCTTAGTGGGTTGGGGACAGGCCCAACCCTACGAGCAGTACTTC. Residues: CASSLVGWGQAQPYEQYF.